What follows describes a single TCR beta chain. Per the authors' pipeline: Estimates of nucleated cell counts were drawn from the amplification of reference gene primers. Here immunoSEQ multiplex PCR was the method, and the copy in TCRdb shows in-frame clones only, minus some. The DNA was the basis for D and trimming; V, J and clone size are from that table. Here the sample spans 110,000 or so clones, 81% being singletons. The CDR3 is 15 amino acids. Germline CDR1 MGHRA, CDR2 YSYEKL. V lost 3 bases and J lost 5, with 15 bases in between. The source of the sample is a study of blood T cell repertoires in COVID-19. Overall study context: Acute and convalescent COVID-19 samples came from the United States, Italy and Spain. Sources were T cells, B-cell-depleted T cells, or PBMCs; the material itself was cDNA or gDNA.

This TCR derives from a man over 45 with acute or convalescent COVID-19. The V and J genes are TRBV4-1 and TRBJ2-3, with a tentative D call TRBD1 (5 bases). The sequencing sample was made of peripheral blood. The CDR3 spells CASSQGWGELDTQYF. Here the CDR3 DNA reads TGCGCCAGCAGCCAGGGATGGGGCGAGTTAGATACGCAGTATTTT.